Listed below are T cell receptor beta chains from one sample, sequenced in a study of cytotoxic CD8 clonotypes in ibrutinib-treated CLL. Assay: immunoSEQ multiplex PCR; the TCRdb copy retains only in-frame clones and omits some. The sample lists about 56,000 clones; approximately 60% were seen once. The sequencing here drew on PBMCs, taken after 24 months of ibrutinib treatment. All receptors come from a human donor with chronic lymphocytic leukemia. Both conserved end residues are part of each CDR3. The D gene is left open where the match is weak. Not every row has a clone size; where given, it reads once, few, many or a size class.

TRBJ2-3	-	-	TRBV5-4	CASSLAGADTQYF	TGTGCCAGCAGCTTGGCCGGTGCTGATACGCAGTATTTT
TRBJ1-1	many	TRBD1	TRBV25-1	CASSEIVTGGKAFF	TGTGCCAGCAGTGAAATTGTGACAGGGGGCAAAGCTTTCTTT
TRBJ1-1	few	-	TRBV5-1	CASSPDMSKAFF	TGCGCCAGCAGCCCTGACATGTCTAAAGCTTTCTTT
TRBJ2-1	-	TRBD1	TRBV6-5	CASSTAKDRSGEQFF	TGTGCCAGCAGTACGGCCAAGGACAGGTCGGGCGAGCAGTTCTTC
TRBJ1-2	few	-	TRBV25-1	CASIPSLHRDGNYGYTF	TGTGCCAGCATCCCCTCCCTCCACAGGGACGGAAACTATGGCTACACCTTC
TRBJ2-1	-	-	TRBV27	CASSLYQGTLNEQFF	TGTGCCAGCAGTTTATACCAGGGAACCCTTAATGAGCAGTTCTTC
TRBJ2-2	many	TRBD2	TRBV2	CASRLEREGGELFF	TGTGCCAGCCGACTGGAGCGGGAAGGCGGGGAGCTGTTTTTT
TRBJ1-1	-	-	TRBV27	CASSGRSMNTEAFF	TGTGCCAGCAGTGGCAGGAGCATGAACACTGAAGCTTTCTTT
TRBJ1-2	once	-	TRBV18	CASSLDVTGYYGYTF	TGTGCCAGCTCACTCGACGTGACCGGATACTATGGCTACACCTTC
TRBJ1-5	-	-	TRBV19	CASTLGQAAANQPQHF	TGTGCCAGTACCCTAGGTCAGGCAGCTGCCAATCAGCCCCAGCATTTT
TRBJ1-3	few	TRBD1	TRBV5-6	CASSPRQGLWNTIYF	TGTGCCAGCAGCCCTAGACAGGGGTTATGGAACACCATATATTTT
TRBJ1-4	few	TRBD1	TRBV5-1	CASSLSGTENEKLFF	TGCGCCAGCAGCTTGTCCGGGACAGAAAATGAAAAACTGTTTTTT
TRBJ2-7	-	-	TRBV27	CASSGPPNTGNAYEQYF	TGTGCCAGCAGTGGACCGCCGAATACCGGGAATGCCTACGAGCAGTACTTC
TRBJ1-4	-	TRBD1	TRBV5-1	CASSSGVGQAQEKLFF	TGCGCCAGCAGCTCCGGGGTGGGACAGGCCCAGGAAAAACTGTTTTTT
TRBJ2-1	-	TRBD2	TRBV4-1	CASSQDPSGRGTYNEQFF	TGCGCCAGCAGCCAAGACCCTAGCGGGAGGGGAACCTACAATGAGCAGTTCTTC
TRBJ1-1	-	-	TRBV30	CAWKRGRDTEAFF	TGTGCCTGGAAGAGGGGAAGGGACACTGAAGCTTTCTTT
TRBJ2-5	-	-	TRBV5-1	CASSLAPGTQYF	TGCGCCAGCAGCTTGGCGCCGGGGACCCAGTACTTC